These 21 T cell receptor beta chains share one sample of origin, sequenced in a study of somatic mutations in cytotoxic T cells in rheumatoid arthritis. The data were produced by immunoSEQ multiplex PCR, yet TCRdb's version contains in-frame clones alone and is incomplete. The repertoire holds about 18,000 clones, with over 70% as singletons. Material: CD8+ T cells sorted from blood. These receptors were taken from a woman aged 60-75 years in good health.

The chain carries TRBV10-3 and TRBJ2-2, with D tentatively TRBD1 (6 bases). The CDR3 totals 12 residues. Trimming cost V 2 bases and J 8 bases, with 6 bases left between them. Germline values: CDR1 ENHRY, CDR2 SYGVKD. The CDR3 here is CAISEGTGELFF. For the CDR3, the DNA is TGTGCCATCAGTGAGGGGACAGGGGAGCTGTTTTTT.

This rearrangement joins TRBV18 to TRBJ2-1, with 12 bases fitting TRBD1. After removal of 1 base from V and 6 bases from J, the junction contained 4 bases not matched to a gene. The CDR3 consists of 16 residues. Germline CDR1 and CDR2: KGHSH and LQKENI. The CDR3: CASSPLPGQGANEQFF. The CDR3 nucleotides read TGTGCCAGCTCACCACTACCGGGACAGGGGGCCAATGAGCAGTTCTTC.

This chain uses TRBV6-5 with TRBJ1-2, with TRBD1 as a possible D gene (6 bases). Germline CDR1 MNHEY, CDR2 SVGAGI. The CDR3 has 11 amino acids. The ends were cut back, 7 bases at V and 6 bases at J, with 9 bases in the middle. As DNA, the CDR3 is TGTGCCAGCACCTCAGGGGATGGCTACACCTTC. Translating gives CASTSGDGYTF.

This clone was counted between two and nine times. J is TRBJ1-3 and V is TRBV29-1, with D perhaps TRBD1 (6 bases). The CDR3 consists of 15 residues. The germline V gene encodes CDR1 SQVTM and CDR2 ANQGSEA. The V gene lost 7 bases and the J gene lost 0 bases, with 16 bases spanning the gap. The CDR3 sequence: CSGWVTGDSGNTIYF. CDR3 in DNA: TGCAGCGGCTGGGTGACAGGCGACTCTGGAAACACCATATATTTT.

The chain is built from TRBV2 and TRBJ1-4; D is undetermined. The CDR3 length is 14 residues. Trimming left V 4 bases short and J 3 bases short, with 9 bases between. CDR1 is SNHLY and CDR2 is FYNNEI in the germline V gene. The CDR3 DNA is TGTGCCAGCAGTGGGTTGACGGCTAATGAAAAACTGTTTTTT. It yields the protein CASSGLTANEKLFF.

As regards this clone: This may be a read error, as it is one base from a much larger clone. Other DNA sequences in the sample encode the same CDR3. This rearrangement joins TRBV27 to TRBJ2-7; weak D call: TRBD1 (6 bases). The CDR3 loop spans 15 amino acids. CDR1 MNHEY and CDR2 SMNVEV come from the germline V gene (reference sequence). V lost 3 bases and J 0 bases, leaving 12 bases between the germline ends. The CDR3 nucleotides read TGTGCCAGCAGTTTCGGGCAGGGGAGCTCCTACGAGCAGTACTTC. It yields the protein CASSFGQGSSYEQYF.

This clone was seen more than once but under ten times. As DNA, the CDR3 is TGTGCCAGCAGCCAAGACTCTACGGGACAGCGGTACACCTTC. As protein: CASSQDSTGQRYTF. The gene calls are TRBV4-2 and TRBJ1-2, with TRBD1 matching 7 bases. J lost 11 bases, V lost 0 bases, and 9 bases had no gene match. The CDR3 covers 14 residues. Germline CDR1 LGHNA, CDR2 YNFKEQ.

The chain couples TRBV7-9 to TRBJ2-7; the D gene is possibly TRBD1 (5 bases). Trimming pared 4 bases from V and 9 bases from J, leaving 13 bases between. This CDR3 comprises 12 residues. The V gene's germline CDR1 is SEHNR and CDR2 FQNEAQ (reference sequence). The CDR3 bases are TGTGCCAGCAGCTCACCAACAGGTGGGCAGTACTTC. It translates to CASSSPTGGQYF.

For the CDR3, the DNA is TGTGCCAGCTCACCACCTCTGGACAGGGGTGCGCCCTACGAGCAGTACTTC. This codes for CASSPPLDRGAPYEQYF. The chain combines TRBV18 with TRBJ2-7; 9 bases line up with TRBD1. CDR3 length: 17 residues. The V gene's germline CDR1 is KGHSH and CDR2 LQKENI. V was pared by 0 bases and J by 2 bases, with 8 bases of the junction left unmatched. The full variable domain, rest sourced from reference TRBV18 and TRBJ2-7, is NAGVMQNPRHLVRRRGQEARLRCSPMKGHSHVYWYRQLPEEGLKFMVYLQKENIIDESGMPKERFSAEFPKEGPSILRIQQVVRGDSAAYFCASSPPLDRGAPYEQYFGPGTRLTVT.

The chain has TRBV9 and TRBJ2-2, with D possibly being TRBD1 (6 bases). Germline-derived CDR1 and CDR2 are SGDLS and YYNGEE. This CDR3 comprises 15 residues. Deletions cut 2 bases from V and 3 bases from J, with 11 bases between. DNA for the CDR3: TGTGCCAGCAGCGTGTCAGGGGCCCACACCGGGGAGCTGTTTTTT. This gives the protein CASSVSGAHTGELFF.

The count of this clone is one. The chain combines TRBV7-6 with TRBJ2-1, with D possibly being TRBD2 (7 bases). This CDR3 is 13 amino acids long. V shed 5 bases and J shed 7 bases, with 12 bases lying between them. Germline lookup yields CDR1 SGHVS and CDR2 FNYEAQ. The chain's CDR3 is CASSRGGGNEQFF. The CDR3 nucleotides are TGTGCCAGCAGCCGAGGGGGGGGGAATGAGCAGTTCTTC.

V is TRBV12-5 and J is TRBJ1-1, with 7 bases that match TRBD1. Trimming removed 4 bases from V and 3 bases from J; junction bases left unmatched: 8. This CDR3 comprises 15 residues. Germline values: CDR1 LGHNT, CDR2 FRNRAP. The CDR3 sequence: CASGSTGLLDTEAFF. The CDR3 nucleotides are TGTGCTAGTGGTTCGACAGGGCTCCTGGACACTGAAGCTTTCTTT.

The CDR3 nucleotides read TGTGCCAGCAGTTACTCGCCCGGCACCTACGAGCAGTACTTC. Protein sequence: CASSYSPGTYEQYF. V usage is TRBV6-5 and J usage is TRBJ2-7, with unresolved D. CDR3 length: 14 residues. Germline loops: CDR1 MNHEY, CDR2 SVGAGI. Trimming left V 0 bases short and J 2 bases short, with 8 bases between.

The chain is built from TRBV5-4 and TRBJ2-1, with D unresolved. Germline V gives CDR1 SGHNT, CDR2 YYREEE (reference sequence). Trimming removed 4 bases at V and 5 bases at J, with 13 bases between. This CDR3 has 14 residues. The CDR3: CASSTVRSNNEQFF. The CDR3 DNA reads TGTGCCAGCAGCACCGTCCGCAGTAACAATGAGCAGTTCTTC.

The chain links TRBV19 to TRBJ1-1, with unresolved D. The CDR3 length is 13 residues. Per the germline V gene, CDR1 is LNHDA and CDR2 is SQIVND (reference sequence). V was trimmed by 8 bases and J by 1 base, leaving 11 bases between them. CDR3 sequence (DNA): TGTGCCAGTGTTAGGGCTGGGAACACTGAAGCTTTCTTT. It encodes CASVRAGNTEAFF.

V usage is TRBV6-1 and J usage is TRBJ2-7; perhaps TRBD1 as D (6 bases). The CDR3 extends over 13 amino acids. Trimming pared 1 base from V and 3 bases from J, leaving 7 bases between. Germline assignment: CDR1 MNHNS and CDR2 SASEGT. Written as DNA, the CDR3 is TGTGCCAGCAGTGAAGGGACAGACTACGAGCAGTACTTC. It encodes CASSEGTDYEQYF.

This sequence joins TRBV7-8 and TRBJ2-1, with 8 bases lining up with TRBD2. V trimming: 2 bases; J trimming: 6 bases; junction bases outside the gene matches: 12. This CDR3 has 17 amino acids. The germline V gene encodes CDR1 SGHVS and CDR2 FQNEAQ. Here the CDR3 DNA reads TGTGCCAGCAGCTTAAACGGGAGGGCGGTTTTGGTCAATGAGCAGTTCTTC. Translated, it gives CASSLNGRAVLVNEQFF. Full variable domain (missing parts from reference TRBV7-8 and TRBJ2-1): GAGVSQSPRYKVAKRGQDVALRCDPISGHVSLFWYQQALGQGPEFLTYFQNEAQLDKSGLPSDRFFAERPEGSVSTLKIQRTQQEDSAVYLCASSLNGRAVLVNEQFFGPGTRLTVL.

This chain links TRBV11-2 with TRBJ1-1, with 8 nucleotides matching TRBD1. J gave up 0 bases and V 4 bases, and 4 bases lay outside the gene matches. The CDR3 is 15 residues long. CDR1 and CDR2 (germline): SGHAT, FQNNGV. CDR3 in amino acids: CASSSRTGLNTEAFF. The CDR3 DNA reads as TGTGCCAGCAGCTCCCGGACAGGGCTGAACACTGAAGCTTTCTTT. Full variable domain (outside the CDR3, taken from reference TRBV11-2 and TRBJ1-1): EAGVAQSPRYKIIEKRQSVAFWCNPISGHATLYWYQQILGQGPKLLIQFQNNGVVDDSQLPKDRFSAERLKGVDSTLKIQPAKLEDSAVYLCASSSRTGLNTEAFFGQGTRLTVV.

The rearrangement uses TRBV6-1 and TRBJ2-7; D is unresolved. The CDR3 runs to 14 residues. Germline V CDR1 and CDR2: MNHNS, SASEGT. The ends were cut back, 11 bases at V and 5 bases at J, with 22 bases in the middle. CDR3 bases: TGTGCCGGCCGGAAAACCCCCGCCCTTGACGAGCAGTACTTC. The encoded protein is CAGRKTPALDEQYF.

The chain links TRBV4-1 to TRBJ1-2; 8 bases are a match to TRBD1. The CDR3 covers 15 residues. CDR1 and CDR2 from the germline V gene are MGHRA and YSYEKL. The ends lost 5 bases at V and 0 bases at J; junction bases unmatched: 5. The CDR3 sequence: CASSLRQGTNYGYTF. In nucleotides, the CDR3 is TGCGCCAGCAGCTTACGACAGGGGACTAACTATGGCTACACCTTC.

The chain links TRBV7-8 to TRBJ2-1; D uncertain. The CDR3 consists of 20 residues. Germline V lookup: CDR1 SGHVS, CDR2 FQNEAQ. V lost 4 bases and J lost 0, with 25 bases in between. The CDR3 region is CASSSNPTVGDLPSYNEQFF. The DNA for the CDR3 is TGTGCCAGCAGCTCCAACCCGACCGTAGGAGACCTCCCCTCCTACAATGAGCAGTTCTTC.